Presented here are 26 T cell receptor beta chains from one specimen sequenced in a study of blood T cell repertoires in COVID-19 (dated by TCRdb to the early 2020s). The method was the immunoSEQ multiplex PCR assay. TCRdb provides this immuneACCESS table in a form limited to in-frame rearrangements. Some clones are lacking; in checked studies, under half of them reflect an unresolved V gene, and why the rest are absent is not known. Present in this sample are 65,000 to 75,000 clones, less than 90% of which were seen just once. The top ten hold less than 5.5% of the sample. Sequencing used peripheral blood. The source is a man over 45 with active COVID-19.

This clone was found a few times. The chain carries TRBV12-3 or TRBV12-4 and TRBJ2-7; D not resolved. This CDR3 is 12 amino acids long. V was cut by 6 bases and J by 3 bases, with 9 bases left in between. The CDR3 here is CASSLKFYEQYF. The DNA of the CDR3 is TGTGCCAGCAGCCTTAAATTCTACGAGCAGTACTTC.

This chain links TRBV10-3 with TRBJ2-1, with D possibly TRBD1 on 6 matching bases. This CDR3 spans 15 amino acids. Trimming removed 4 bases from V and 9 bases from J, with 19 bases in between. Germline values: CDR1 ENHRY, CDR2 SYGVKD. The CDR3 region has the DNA TGTGCCATCAGTGTCTCAGGGGCCTTGTCGGGTGAGCAGTTCTTC. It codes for CAISVSGALSGEQFF.

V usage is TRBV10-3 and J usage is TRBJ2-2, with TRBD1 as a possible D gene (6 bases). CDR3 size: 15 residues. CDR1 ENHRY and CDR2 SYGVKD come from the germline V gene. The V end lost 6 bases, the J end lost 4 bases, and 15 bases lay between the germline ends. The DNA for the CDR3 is TGTGCCATCAGCGGACAGCCAGAAACCACCGGGGAGCTGTTTTTT. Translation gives CAISGQPETTGELFF.

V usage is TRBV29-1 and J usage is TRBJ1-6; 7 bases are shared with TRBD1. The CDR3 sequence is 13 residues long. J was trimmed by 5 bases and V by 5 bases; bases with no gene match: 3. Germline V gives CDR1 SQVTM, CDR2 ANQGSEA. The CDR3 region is CSVRDRDNSPLHF. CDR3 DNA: TGCAGCGTTAGGGACAGAGATAATTCACCCCTCCACTTT.

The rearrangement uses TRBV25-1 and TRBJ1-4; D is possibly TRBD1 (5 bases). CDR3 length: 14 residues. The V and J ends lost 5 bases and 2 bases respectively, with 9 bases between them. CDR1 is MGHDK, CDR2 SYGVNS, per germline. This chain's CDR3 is CASSRGGTNEKLFF. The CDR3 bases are TGTGCCAGCAGTCGGGGGGGGACTAATGAAAAACTGTTTTTT.

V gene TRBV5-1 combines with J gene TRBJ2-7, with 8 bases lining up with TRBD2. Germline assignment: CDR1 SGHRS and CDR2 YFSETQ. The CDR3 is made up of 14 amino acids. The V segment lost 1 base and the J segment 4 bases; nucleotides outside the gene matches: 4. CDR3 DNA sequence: TGCGCCAGCAGCTTGACTAGCGGTTGGTACGAGCAGTACTTC. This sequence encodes CASSLTSGWYEQYF.

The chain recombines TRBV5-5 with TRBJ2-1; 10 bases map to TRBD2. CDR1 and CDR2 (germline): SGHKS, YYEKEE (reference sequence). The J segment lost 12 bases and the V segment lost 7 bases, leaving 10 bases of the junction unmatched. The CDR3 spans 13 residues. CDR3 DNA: TGTGCCAGCTCGCTAGCGGGAGTGGTTGGGCAGTTCTTC. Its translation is CASSLAGVVGQFF.

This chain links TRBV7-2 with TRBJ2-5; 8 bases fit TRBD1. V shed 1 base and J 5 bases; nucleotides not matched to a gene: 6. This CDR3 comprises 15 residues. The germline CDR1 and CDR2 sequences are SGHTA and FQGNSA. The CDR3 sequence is CASSLVQGAPETQYF. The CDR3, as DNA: TGTGCCAGCAGCTTAGTGCAGGGGGCGCCTGAGACCCAGTACTTC.

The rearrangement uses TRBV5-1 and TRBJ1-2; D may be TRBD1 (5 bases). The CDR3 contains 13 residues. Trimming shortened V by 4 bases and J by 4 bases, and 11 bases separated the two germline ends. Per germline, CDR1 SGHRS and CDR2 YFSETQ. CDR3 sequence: CASSKGEGYGYTF. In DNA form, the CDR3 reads TGCGCCAGCAGCAAAGGGGAGGGCTATGGCTACACCTTC.

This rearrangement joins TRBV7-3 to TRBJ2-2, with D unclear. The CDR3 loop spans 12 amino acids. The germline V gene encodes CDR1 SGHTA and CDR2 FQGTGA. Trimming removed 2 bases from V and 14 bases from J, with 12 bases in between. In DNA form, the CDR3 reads TGTGCCAGCAGCTTAGTTGGCCGTATTCTGTTTTTT. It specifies CASSLVGRILFF.

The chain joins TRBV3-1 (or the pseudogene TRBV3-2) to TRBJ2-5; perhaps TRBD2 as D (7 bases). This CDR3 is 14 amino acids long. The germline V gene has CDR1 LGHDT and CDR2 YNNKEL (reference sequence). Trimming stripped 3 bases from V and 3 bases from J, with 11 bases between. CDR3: CASSHRGGEETQYF. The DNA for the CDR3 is TGTGCCAGCAGCCATCGAGGGGGGGAAGAGACCCAGTACTTC.

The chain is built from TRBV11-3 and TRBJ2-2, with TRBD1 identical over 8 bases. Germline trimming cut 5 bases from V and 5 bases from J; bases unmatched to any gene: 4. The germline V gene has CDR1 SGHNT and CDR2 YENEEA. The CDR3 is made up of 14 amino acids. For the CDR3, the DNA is TGTGCCAGCAGCCCAGGGACAGGAACCGGGGAGCTGTTTTTT. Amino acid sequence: CASSPGTGTGELFF.

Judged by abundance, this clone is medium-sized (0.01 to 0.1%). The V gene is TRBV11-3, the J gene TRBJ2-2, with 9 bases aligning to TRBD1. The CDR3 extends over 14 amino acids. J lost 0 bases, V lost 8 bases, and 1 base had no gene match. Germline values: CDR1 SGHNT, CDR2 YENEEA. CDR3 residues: CASWDRANTGELFF. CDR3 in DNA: TGTGCCAGCTGGGACAGGGCGAACACCGGGGAGCTGTTTTTT.

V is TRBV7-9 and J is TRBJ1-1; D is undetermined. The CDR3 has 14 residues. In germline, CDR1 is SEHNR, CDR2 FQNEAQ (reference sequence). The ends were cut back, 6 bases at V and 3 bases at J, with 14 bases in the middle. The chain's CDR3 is CASRRSGRDTEAFF. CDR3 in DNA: TGTGCCAGCAGGAGGTCGGGGAGGGACACTGAAGCTTTCTTT.

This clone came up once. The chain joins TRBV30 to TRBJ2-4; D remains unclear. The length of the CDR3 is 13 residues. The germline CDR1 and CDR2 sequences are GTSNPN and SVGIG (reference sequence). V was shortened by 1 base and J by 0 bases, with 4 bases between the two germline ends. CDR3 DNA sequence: TGTGCCTGGAGTGGGCTAGCCAAAAACATTCAGTACTTC. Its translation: CAWSGLAKNIQYF.

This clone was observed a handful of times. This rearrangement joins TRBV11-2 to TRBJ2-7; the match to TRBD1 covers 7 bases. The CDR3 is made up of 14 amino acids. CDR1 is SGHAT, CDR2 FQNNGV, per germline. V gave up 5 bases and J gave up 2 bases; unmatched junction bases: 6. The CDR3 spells CASSHPGQTYEQYF. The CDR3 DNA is TGTGCCAGCAGCCATCCGGGACAGACCTACGAGCAGTACTTC.

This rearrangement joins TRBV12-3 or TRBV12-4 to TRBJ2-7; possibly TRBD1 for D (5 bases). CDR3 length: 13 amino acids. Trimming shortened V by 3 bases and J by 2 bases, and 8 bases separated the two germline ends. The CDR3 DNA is TGTGCCAGCAGTTTTGGGGCGGCCTACGAGCAGTACTTC. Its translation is CASSFGAAYEQYF.

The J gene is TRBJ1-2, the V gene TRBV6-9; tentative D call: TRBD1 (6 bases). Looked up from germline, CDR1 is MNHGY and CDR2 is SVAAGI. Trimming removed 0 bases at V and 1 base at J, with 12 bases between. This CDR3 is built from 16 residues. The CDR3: CASSYSHRENNYGYTF. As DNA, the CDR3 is TGTGCCAGCAGTTATTCACACAGGGAAAATAACTATGGCTACACCTTC.

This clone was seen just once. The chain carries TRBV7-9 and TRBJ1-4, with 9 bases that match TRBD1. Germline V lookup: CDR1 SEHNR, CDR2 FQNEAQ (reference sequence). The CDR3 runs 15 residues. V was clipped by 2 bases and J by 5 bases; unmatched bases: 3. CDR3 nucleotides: TGTGCCAGCAGCTTAAGACAGGGGGAGAATGAAAAACTGTTTTTT. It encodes CASSLRQGENEKLFF.

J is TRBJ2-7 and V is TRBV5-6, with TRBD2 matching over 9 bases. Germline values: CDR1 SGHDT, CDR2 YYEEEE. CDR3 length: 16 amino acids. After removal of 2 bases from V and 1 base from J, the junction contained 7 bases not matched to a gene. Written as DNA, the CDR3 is TGTGCCAGCAGCTTTACGGGGACTAGCCCTTCCTACGAGCAGTACTTC. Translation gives CASSFTGTSPSYEQYF.

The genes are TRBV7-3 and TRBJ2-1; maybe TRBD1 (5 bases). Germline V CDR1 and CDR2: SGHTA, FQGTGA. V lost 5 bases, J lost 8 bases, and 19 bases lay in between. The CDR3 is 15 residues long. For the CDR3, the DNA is TGTGCCAGCAGCCGATCACTGGGGCGCATCGATGAGCAGTTCTTC. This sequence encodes CASSRSLGRIDEQFF.

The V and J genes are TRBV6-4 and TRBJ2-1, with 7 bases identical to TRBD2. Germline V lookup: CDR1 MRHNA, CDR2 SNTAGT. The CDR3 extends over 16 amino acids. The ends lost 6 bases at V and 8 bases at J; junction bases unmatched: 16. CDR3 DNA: TGTGCCAGCAGGGCACAACCGGGACTAAAAGATGATGAGCAGTTCTTC. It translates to CASRAQPGLKDDEQFF.

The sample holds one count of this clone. In nucleotides, the CDR3 is TGTGCCACCAGTGACCCCCGAGTAGCGGGGGACTCCTACAATGAGCAGTTCTTC. It codes for CATSDPRVAGDSYNEQFF. V and J are TRBV24-1 and TRBJ2-1, with 9 nucleotides matching TRBD2. The CDR3 is 18 amino acids. The germline gives CDR1 KGHDR, CDR2 SFDVKD. V shed 4 bases, J shed 0 bases, and the junction held 9 bases outside the gene matches.

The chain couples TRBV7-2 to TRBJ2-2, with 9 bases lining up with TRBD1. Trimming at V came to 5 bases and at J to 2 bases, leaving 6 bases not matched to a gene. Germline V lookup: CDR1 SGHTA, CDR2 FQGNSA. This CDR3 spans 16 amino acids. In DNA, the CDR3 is TGTGCCAGCAGCGCCCACAGGGGGCTCAACACCGGGGAGCTGTTTTTT. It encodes CASSAHRGLNTGELFF.

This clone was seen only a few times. The DNA of the CDR3 is TGCGCCAGCAGCCAAGTTGGGGGGAGTAGACCCCTCCACTTT. This sequence encodes CASSQVGGSRPLHF. The chain is built from TRBV4-3 and TRBJ1-6; perhaps TRBD1 as D (5 bases). Germline V gives CDR1 LGHNA, CDR2 YSLEER. Trimming cost V 1 base and J 12 bases, with 13 bases left between them. The CDR3 has 14 amino acids.

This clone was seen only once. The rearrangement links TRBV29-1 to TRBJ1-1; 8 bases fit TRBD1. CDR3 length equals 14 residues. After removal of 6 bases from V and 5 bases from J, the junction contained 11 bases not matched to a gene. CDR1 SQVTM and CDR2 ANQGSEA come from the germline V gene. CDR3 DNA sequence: TGCAGCGTCAGTATCGGACAGGGCCGGACTGAAGCTTTCTTT. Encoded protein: CSVSIGQGRTEAFF.